This T cell receptor (beta chain) was identified in a study of T cell changes during pregnancy in multiple sclerosis. Method: immunoSEQ multiplex PCR; TCRdb's copy keeps in-frame clones and lacks some. The table includes approximately 50,000 clones, about 90% detected once. The receptor's source is a female donor with multiple sclerosis, enrolled in a pregnancy study. This specimen consisted of CD4+ T cells from peripheral blood mononuclear cells, obtained after pregnancy.

Here the CDR3 DNA reads TGTGCCAGCAGCTTGAAAATTACGACTAGCGGGATTTACGAGCAGTACTTC. It specifies CASSLKITTSGIYEQYF. The J gene is TRBJ2-7, the V gene TRBV5-4; 11 bases agree with TRBD2. The germline V gene encodes CDR1 SGHNT and CDR2 YYREEE (reference sequence). This CDR3 is 17 amino acids long. The trim removed 1 base at V and 4 bases at J, leaving 10 bases unmatched.